This T cell receptor (beta chain) comes out of a study of blood T cell repertoires in COVID-19. The CDR3 is 17 residues long. V dropped 3 bases and J dropped 0 bases, with 15 bases sitting between them. Germline V gene sequence: CDR1 KGHSH, CDR2 LQKENI. Some clones are missing from TCRdb's copy, which holds only in-frame ones; the method was immunoSEQ multiplex PCR. The sample records about 330,000 clones, about 85% being singletons. This clonotype was sampled from a woman between 25 and 40 years old who had recovered from COVID-19. The V and J genes are TRBV18 and TRBJ1-3, with a tentative D call TRBD1 (6 bases). Sequencing used PBMCs or T cells enriched from blood (not recorded which). CDR3 residues: CASSPKQGSSSGNTIYF. The CDR3 nucleotides are TGTGCCAGCTCACCGAAACAGGGCAGCAGCTCTGGAAACACCATATATTTT.